A single sample is the source of the 14 T cell receptor beta chains below, sequenced in a study of blood T cell repertoires in COVID-19. Sequencing was performed with immunoSEQ multiplex PCR; in TCRdb, only in-frame clones are kept and a portion is missing. The data hold some 310,000 clones, with 75% to 90% observed a single time. What was sequenced was peripheral blood. Receptors were obtained from a young woman with COVID-19, enrolled during active disease.

V gene TRBV29-1 combines with J gene TRBJ2-5; D remains unclear. CDR1 and CDR2 (germline): SQVTM, ANQGSEA. The V end was cut by 8 bases, the J end by 1 base, with 8 bases between. The CDR3 consists of 11 residues. The CDR3 DNA sequence: TGCAGCATCCGGGTCCAAGAGACCCAGTACTTC. Residues: CSIRVQETQYF.

This sequence joins TRBV2 and TRBJ1-1; 8 positions match TRBD1. CDR1 SNHLY and CDR2 FYNNEI come from the germline V gene. The J segment lost 6 bases and the V segment lost 6 bases, leaving 9 bases of the junction unmatched. The CDR3 length is 14 residues. The DNA for the CDR3 is TGTGCCAGCAGGGGTCGGACAGGGAGCGCTGAAGCTTTCTTT. Translation gives CASRGRTGSAEAFF.

This chain joins TRBV5-1 and TRBJ1-1; possibly TRBD1 for D (5 bases). V was shortened by 4 bases and J by 3 bases, with 22 bases between the two germline ends. Germline CDR1 SGHRS, CDR2 YFSETQ. The CDR3 runs 17 residues. CDR3 bases: TGCGCCAGCAGCCCGTCCCTCAGACTAGCGGGGGACACTGAAGCTTTCTTT. It translates to CASSPSLRLAGDTEAFF. Together with reference TRBV5-1 and TRBJ1-1, the CDR3 gives the full variable domain: KAGVTQTPRYLIKTRGQQVTLSCSPISGHRSVSWYQQTPGQGLQFLFEYFSETQRNKGNFPGRFSGRQFSNSRSEMNVSTLELGDSALYLCASSPSLRLAGDTEAFFGQGTRLTVV.

This chain connects TRBV6-5 to TRBJ2-5, with 7 bases aligning to TRBD1. J lost 1 base, V lost 7 bases, and 9 bases had no gene match. Germline V gives CDR1 MNHEY, CDR2 SVGAGI. The CDR3 has 15 amino acids. The CDR3 DNA follows: TGTGCCAGCAATAATGGACAGGTAGCCCAAGAGACCCAGTACTTC. It encodes CASNNGQVAQETQYF.

The J gene is TRBJ2-1, the V gene TRBV24-1; D perhaps matches TRBD1 (5 bases). The CDR3 covers 14 residues. The ends were cut back, 2 bases at V and 5 bases at J, with 9 bases in the middle. Germline CDR1 KGHDR, CDR2 SFDVKD. CDR3 DNA: TGTGCCACCAGTGATTACAGGAATCACAATGAGCAGTTCTTC. Translating gives CATSDYRNHNEQFF.

The chain recombines TRBV6-5 with TRBJ2-7, with 7 nucleotides matching TRBD1. Germline CDR1 MNHEY, CDR2 SVGAGI. The CDR3 runs to 13 residues. The V gene end was trimmed by 7 bases and the J gene end by 3 bases; junction bases not matched to a gene: 6. The CDR3 loop reads CASTPGQLYEQYF. The CDR3 coding sequence is TGTGCCAGCACCCCGGGACAGCTCTACGAGCAGTACTTC.

Comment on this clone: Other DNA sequences in the sample encode the same CDR3. The rearrangement links TRBV6-5 to TRBJ1-3; 10 positions agree with TRBD1. The length of the CDR3 is 14 residues. The germline V gene encodes CDR1 MNHEY and CDR2 SVGAGI. The trim removed 6 bases at V and 2 bases at J, leaving 1 base unmatched. The CDR3 DNA is TGTGCCAGCAGGACAGGGGGCGCTGGAAACACCATATATTTT. Its protein product is CASRTGGAGNTIYF.

The CDR3 DNA reads TGTGCCAGCAATGGGGGACTGGGCTATGGCTACACCTTC. Protein sequence: CASNGGLGYGYTF. The chain employs TRBV2 and TRBJ1-2; perhaps TRBD1 as D (5 bases). The germline V and J ends were trimmed by 7 bases and 4 bases, with 13 bases remaining between them. This CDR3 comprises 13 residues. From germline, CDR1 is SNHLY and CDR2 FYNNEI.

This rearrangement joins TRBV7-9 to TRBJ2-7; 7 bases map to TRBD1. CDR1 is SEHNR, CDR2 FQNEAQ, per germline (reference sequence). The CDR3 has 13 amino acids. J gave up 9 bases and V 5 bases, and 10 bases lay outside the gene matches. The CDR3 DNA sequence: TGTGCCAGCAGCCCGCCGACCGGGACAGCGCAGTACTTC. Translating it yields CASSPPTGTAQYF.

The chain links TRBV5-1 to TRBJ2-5; D not resolved. V lost 0 bases and J 2 bases, leaving 8 bases between the germline ends. CDR3 length: 14 residues. Germline V gene sequence: CDR1 SGHRS, CDR2 YFSETQ. The CDR3 nucleotides read TGCGCCAGCAGCTTGGGCTCGCGGCAAGAGACCCAGTACTTC. It codes for CASSLGSRQETQYF.

The chain recombines TRBV4-2 with TRBJ2-2, with 7 bases lining up with TRBD1. The CDR3 is 18 residues long. CDR1 and CDR2 from the germline V gene are LGHNA and YNFKEQ. Trimming removed 4 bases from V and 0 bases from J; junction bases left unmatched: 11. The CDR3 coding sequence is TGTGCCAGCAGCCTAAAACTTCCGGGACAGTCGAACACCGGGGAGCTGTTTTTT. The encoded protein is CASSLKLPGQSNTGELFF.

V and J are TRBV14 and TRBJ2-7; 9 bases align to TRBD2. Germline-derived CDR1 and CDR2 are SGHDN and FVKESK. CDR3 length equals 15 residues. V trimming: 4 bases; J trimming: 0 bases; junction bases outside the gene matches: 4. In DNA, the CDR3 is TGTGCCAGCAGCCCGGCGGGAGGGCTCTCCTACGAGCAGTACTTC. Amino acid sequence: CASSPAGGLSYEQYF.

Note on this clone: The same CDR3 arises from other DNA sequences in this sample as well. This chain uses TRBV5-4 with TRBJ2-7, with 7 bases lining up with TRBD2. V gave up 2 bases and J gave up 2 bases; unmatched junction bases: 1. Germline CDR1 and CDR2: SGHNT and YYREEE (reference sequence). This CDR3 contains 13 residues. The CDR3 sequence: CASSFRGAYEQYF. CDR3 DNA: TGTGCCAGCAGCTTTCGGGGGGCCTACGAGCAGTACTTC.

J is TRBJ1-2 and V is TRBV29-1; a weak D match, TRBD1 (6 bases). The CDR3 runs to 14 residues. Trimming left V 5 bases short and J 2 bases short, with 15 bases between. Germline lookup yields CDR1 SQVTM and CDR2 ANQGSEA. The CDR3 is CSVKIRDTNYGYTF. CDR3 in DNA: TGCAGCGTTAAAATCCGGGACACCAACTATGGCTACACCTTC.